This section outlines one T cell receptor beta chain sequence together with its context. These data are taken from a study of blood T cell repertoires in COVID-19. The overall study: Italy, Spain and the United States were the sources of the convalescent and acute COVID-19 samples. The cDNA or gDNA used as material had been derived from T cells, B-cell-depleted T cells, or PBMCs.

This CDR3 contains 14 residues. Germline CDR1 reads SGHAT; CDR2 reads FQNNGV. Trimming took off 8 bases at V and 0 bases at J, with 11 bases between the two ends. Using immunoSEQ multiplex PCR, the repertoire was profiled, and TCRdb retains in-frame clones only, with some absent. The table has tens of thousands of clones, 80% to 95% seen once. The V and J genes are TRBV11-2 and TRBJ2-1, with D perhaps TRBD2 (6 bases). Sequencing input: peripheral blood. The sequence was obtained from an older woman with active COVID-19. CDR3 amino acids: CASAGPRSYNEQFF. The CDR3 DNA reads TGTGCCAGCGCGGGGCCGCGCTCCTACAATGAGCAGTTCTTC.